A selection of T cell receptor beta chains follows, all from one sample in a study of blood T cell repertoires in COVID-19. Using immunoSEQ multiplex PCR, the repertoire was profiled, and TCRdb retains in-frame clones only, with some absent. Seen here are about 670,000 clones, 90% observed once, and the top ten hold roughly 0.25%. Sequencing was done on a sample of peripheral blood. Source of these receptors: a young woman with acute or convalescent COVID-19. CDR3s include the opening cysteine and the closing phenylalanine or tryptophan. The D gene is left open where the match is weak. Not all rows give a size; the values are once, few, many and, for expanded clones, a class.

clone_size d_call j_call v_call cdr3_aa cdr3_nt
- - TRBJ1-2 TRBV19 CASSTWTGVAYGYTF TGTGCCAGTAGTACCTGGACTGGGGTCGCCTATGGCTACACCTTC
few TRBD1 TRBJ1-4 TRBV11-2 CASSLGGQGAANEKLFF TGTGCCAGCAGCTTAGGCGGACAGGGGGCGGCTAATGAAAAACTGTTTTTT
- - TRBJ1-2 TRBV4-1 CASSQGPGPSYGYTF TGCGCCAGCAGCCAGGGGCCAGGACCATCCTATGGCTACACCTTC
- TRBD1 TRBJ2-7 TRBV5-6 CASSLVPGGRSYEQYF TGTGCCAGCAGCTTGGTCCCAGGGGGCAGGTCCTACGAGCAGTACTTC
- TRBD1 TRBJ2-1 TRBV5-8 CASSWDRVGNEQFF TGTGCCAGCAGCTGGGACAGGGTTGGGAATGAGCAGTTCTTC
- - TRBJ1-1 TRBV5-1 CASSLVSGTMNTEAFF TGCGCCAGCAGCTTGGTTTCAGGCACCATGAACACTGAAGCTTTCTTT
- - TRBJ1-4 TRBV7-9 CASSLGGQLLNEKLFF TGTGCCAGCAGCTTAGGGGGACAACTACTTAATGAAAAACTGTTTTTT
- TRBD2 TRBJ2-7 TRBV7-9 CASSPRGGETYEQYF TGTGCCAGCAGCCCCCGGGGGGGGGAAACCTACGAGCAGTACTTC
few - TRBJ1-2 TRBV5-5 CASSLEGRGTYGYTF TGTGCCAGCAGCTTGGAAGGTAGGGGAACGTATGGCTACACCTTC
- TRBD1 TRBJ1-2 TRBV4-1 CASSRGRDREADGYTF TGCGCCAGCAGCCGGGGCAGGGACAGGGAGGCGGACGGCTACACCTTC
- - TRBJ1-6 TRBV27 CASSFYGSYLWSSYNSPLHF TGTGCCAGCAGTTTCTACGGCTCATACCTGTGGAGCTCCTATAATTCACCCCTCCACTTT
- - TRBJ1-1 TRBV3-1/TRBV3-2 CASSQEGETEAFF TGTGCCAGCAGCCAAGAAGGGGAAACTGAAGCTTTCTTT
- TRBD1 TRBJ1-2 TRBV6-5 CASRAGGRDFYGYTF TGTGCCAGCAGGGCAGGGGGCCGCGATTTCTATGGCTACACCTTC
once - TRBJ1-5 TRBV5-1 CASSLDGRTQHF TGCGCCAGCAGCTTGGATGGGAGGACCCAGCATTTT
- - TRBJ2-3 TRBV4-2 CASSQEGRTVTDTQYF TGTGCCAGCAGCCAAGAGGGCAGGACAGTCACAGATACGCAGTATTTT
- - TRBJ2-7 TRBV10-1 CASIKFRGRWEQYF TGCGCCAGCATAAAGTTCAGGGGTAGGTGGGAGCAGTACTTC
- - TRBJ2-6 TRBV25-1 CASSGLQSSGANVLTF TGTGCCAGCAGTGGACTCCAGTCCTCTGGGGCCAACGTCCTGACTTTC
- - TRBJ1-1 TRBV6-1 CASSERQAPLNTEAFF TGTGCCAGCAGTGAAAGGCAGGCCCCTCTGAACACTGAAGCTTTCTTT
- TRBD2 TRBJ2-5 TRBV6-1 CASSEFRGGAAETQYF TGTGCCAGCAGTGAATTTCGGGGGGGTGCGGCAGAGACCCAGTACTTC
- - TRBJ1-1 TRBV3-1/TRBV3-2 CASSPQPGGFAFF TGTGCCAGCAGCCCCCAACCCGGGGGTTTCGCTTTCTTT
- - TRBJ2-3 TRBV24-1 CATSDLRGDTQYF TGTGCCACCAGTGATTTGCGCGGAGATACGCAGTATTTT
- TRBD1 TRBJ2-1 TRBV5-1 CASSWGQGNEQFF TGCGCCAGCAGCTGGGGACAGGGCAATGAGCAGTTCTTC
- - TRBJ1-2 TRBV5-8 CASSISRGTSRVYGYTF TGTGCCAGCAGCATTAGTCGTGGGACTTCCAGGGTCTATGGCTACACCTTC
- TRBD1 TRBJ1-2 TRBV6-5 CASSTLDRGRDGYTF TGTGCCAGCAGTACCCTCGACAGGGGGCGGGATGGCTACACCTTC
- TRBD1 TRBJ1-1 TRBV9 CASSVGPGGPIQPDTEAFF TGTGCCAGCAGCGTAGGTCCAGGGGGACCTATTCAACCTGACACTGAAGCTTTCTTT
- TRBD2 TRBJ2-7 TRBV9 CASSVAGGGLAGHEQYF TGTGCCAGCAGCGTAGCGGGGGGGGGACTAGCCGGCCACGAGCAGTACTTC
- - TRBJ2-7 TRBV24-1 CATSDEGTEQYF TGTGCCACCAGTGATGAGGGAACCGAGCAGTACTTC
- TRBD1 TRBJ1-2 TRBV4-3 CASSQVPGTGSNYGYTF TGCGCCAGCAGCCAAGTCCCCGGGACAGGGTCTAACTATGGCTACACCTTC
- - TRBJ2-2 TRBV4-1 CASSLVGGEVFF TGCGCCAGCAGCCTTGTGGGGGGTGAGGTGTTTTTT
- TRBD1 TRBJ2-7 TRBV9 CASSVTGGGGFEQYF TGTGCCAGCAGCGTAACAGGGGGCGGAGGCTTCGAGCAGTACTTC
few TRBD1 TRBJ1-6 TRBV5-1 CASSPPGTGLSPLHF TGCGCCAGCAGCCCCCCCGGGACAGGGCTTTCACCCCTCCACTTT